This T cell receptor (beta chain) derives from a study of identical twins. As for this clonotype: Its target is not known.

Study outcomes and limitations: Carriage of fewer insertions was seen in abundant cord blood beta clonotypes, whereas memory repertoires showed none. Out-of-frame alpha sequences shared by twins showed excess low generation probability.

MiXCR was run by TCRdb on the 5' RACE reads, yielding one entry per CDR3 protein. There are hundreds of thousands of distinct CDR3 sequences in the sample; 18% occur only once, and approximately 14% lies in the top ten. The data also belong to a second study, concerning T cells expressing NK-cell markers. That paper notes: It was sorted CD3+CD56+NKG2C+, CD3+CD56+NKG2C- and CD3+CD56-NKG2C+ T cells that supplied the TCR beta repertoires. One of the eight sequenced donors was seronegative, whereas the other seven were HCMV-seropositive.

This clonotype was sampled from a young woman in good health. The sample was PBMCs.

The CDR3 loop reads CASSLNTYSQTNTGELFF. CDR3 nucleotide sequence: TGTGCCAGCAGCTTAAATACGTACAGCCAAACGAACACCGGGGAGCTGTTTTTT. The rearrangement links TRBV7-8 to TRBJ2-2, with D hard to call. V shed 2 bases and J shed 0 bases, with 16 bases lying between them. The length of the CDR3 is 18 residues. In germline, CDR1 is SGHVS, CDR2 FQNEAQ.